This T cell receptor (beta chain) was captured by sequencing in a study of cytomegalovirus exposure and HLA in healthy donors. Findings and caveats of the study: Reports indicated that the classifier achieved high specificity and sensitivity in diagnosing cytomegalovirus status. DRB1 had the most TCR associations and HLA-C the fewest, a later analysis found, with rates varying by HLA locus.

Concerning this clone: Its antigen is unidentified.

CDR1 and CDR2 from the germline V gene are LNHDA and SQIVND (reference sequence). Germline trimming cut 7 bases from V and 0 bases from J; bases unmatched to any gene: 5. The CDR3 extends over 14 amino acids. Amplification used 60 Vbeta primers and 13 Jbeta primers. Sequencing used immunoSEQ multiplex PCR; TCRdb keeps in-frame clones, though not all of them. The sample has some 120,000 clones, 77% seen once. What was sequenced was PBMCs. This chain uses TRBV19 with TRBJ1-1; the match to TRBD1 covers 7 bases. The clonotype originates from a human donor in good health. CDR3 sequence: CASTRQGMNTEAFF. In DNA form, the CDR3 reads TGTGCCAGTACGCGACAGGGAATGAACACTGAAGCTTTCTTT.